These 10 T cell receptor beta chains came from one sample sequenced in a study of shared clonotypes between healthy human individuals. Using immunoSEQ multiplex PCR, the repertoire was profiled, and TCRdb retains in-frame clones only, with some absent. The sample yields roughly 2.2 million clones, about 90% seen once. The sample was naive CD4+ T cells from PBMCs. Subset here: CD45RA+ positively selected. The receptors were sampled from a man aged 18 to 35 in good health. Some clones in this sample may be carry-over from other donors' samples.

The genes are TRBV10-3 and TRBJ2-7; no reliable D call. Germline lookup yields CDR1 ENHRY and CDR2 SYGVKD. Trimming pared 1 base from V and 2 bases from J, leaving 6 bases between. The CDR3 covers 13 residues. This CDR3 is CAISEYGPYEQYF. As DNA, the CDR3 is TGTGCCATCAGTGAGTACGGACCCTACGAGCAGTACTTC.

The rearrangement joins TRBV2 to TRBJ2-5; D assignment may be TRBD1 or TRBD2 (5 bases each). The DNA matches TRBJ2-7 better at its end, which makes the J call doubtful. This CDR3 is built from 11 residues. Germline CDR1 reads SNHLY; CDR2 reads FYNNEI. DNA of the CDR3: TGTGCCAGCAGGGGGGTAGCCGAGCAGTACTTC. Residues: CASRGVAEQYF.

The chain couples TRBV6-1 to TRBJ1-2; D not resolved. CDR1 MNHNS and CDR2 SASEGT come from the germline V gene. This CDR3 is built from 12 residues. Trimming pared 4 bases from V and 8 bases from J, leaving 11 bases between. The CDR3 spells CASSADYGGYTF. The CDR3 region has the DNA TGTGCCAGCAGTGCGGATTACGGAGGCTACACCTTC.

The chain links TRBV28 to TRBJ1-1; the D gene is possibly TRBD1 (6 bases). With 8 bases removed from V and 1 base from J, the gap between germline ends came to 17 bases. There are 15 residues in the CDR3. CDR1 is MDHEN and CDR2 is SYDVKM in the germline V gene. CDR3 sequence: CASLAGGPGNTEAFF. CDR3 DNA sequence: TGTGCCAGCCTCGCGGGGGGGCCGGGGAACACTGAAGCTTTCTTT.

The chain carries TRBV10-3 and TRBJ2-1; 11 bases match TRBD2. V shed 0 bases, J shed 9 bases, and the junction held 10 bases outside the gene matches. Germline lookup yields CDR1 ENHRY and CDR2 SYGVKD. The length of the CDR3 is 17 residues. The CDR3 here is CAISESGASGRKPEQFF. CDR3 bases: TGTGCCATCAGTGAGTCAGGGGCTAGCGGGAGGAAGCCTGAGCAGTTCTTC.

The chain has TRBV7-3 and TRBJ1-1, with TRBD1 as a possible D gene (5 bases). Germline-derived CDR1 and CDR2 are SGHTA and FQGTGA. The V gene lost 2 bases and the J gene lost 8 bases, with 12 bases spanning the gap. This CDR3 region has 13 residues. The CDR3 sequence: CASSLVWGTEAFF. The CDR3, as DNA: TGTGCCAGCAGCTTAGTTTGGGGGACGGAAGCTTTCTTT. The complete variable domain, with remaining parts taken from reference TRBV7-3 and TRBJ1-1, reads GAGVSQTPSNKVTEKGKYVELRCDPISGHTALYWYRQSLGQGPEFLIYFQGTGAADDSGLPNDRFFAVRPEGSVSTLKIQRTERGDSAVYLCASSLVWGTEAFFGQGTRLTVV.

This sequence joins TRBV18 and TRBJ2-5; 9 bases are a match to TRBD2. This CDR3 is built from 16 residues. Germline V gene lookup returns CDR1 KGHSH and CDR2 LQKENI. The V and J ends lost 3 bases and 1 base, in that order; junction bases with no gene match: 6. In DNA, the CDR3 is TGTGCCAGCTCACCCCGCCTAGCGGGGTCCCAAGAGACCCAGTACTTC. This sequence encodes CASSPRLAGSQETQYF.

The V and J genes are TRBV5-1 and TRBJ2-5; 8 positions match TRBD1. The V gene's germline CDR1 is SGHRS and CDR2 YFSETQ. The CDR3 has 16 amino acids. V was clipped by 0 bases and J by 1 base; unmatched bases: 5. CDR3 protein: CASSLGTGRFQETQYF. The CDR3 nucleotides are TGCGCCAGCAGCTTGGGGACAGGGAGGTTCCAAGAGACCCAGTACTTC.

The chain links TRBV28 to TRBJ2-7; perhaps TRBD2 as D (5 bases). The CDR3 totals 15 residues. The germline CDR1 and CDR2 sequences are MDHEN and SYDVKM. Trimming stripped 3 bases from V and 8 bases from J, with 20 bases between. This CDR3 reads CASSFRGTPLTKQYF. CDR3 DNA sequence: TGTGCCAGCAGTTTCCGGGGTACCCCCCTTACGAAGCAGTACTTC.

V is TRBV10-3 and J is TRBJ2-1; 11 bases fit TRBD2. V trimming: 3 bases; J trimming: 6 bases; junction bases outside the gene matches: 13. Looked up from germline, CDR1 is ENHRY and CDR2 is SYGVKD. The CDR3 is 18 amino acids. CDR3 sequence reads: CAISETKLLAGVINEQFF. The CDR3 DNA reads as TGTGCCATCAGTGAAACTAAGTTACTAGCGGGAGTTATCAATGAGCAGTTCTTC.